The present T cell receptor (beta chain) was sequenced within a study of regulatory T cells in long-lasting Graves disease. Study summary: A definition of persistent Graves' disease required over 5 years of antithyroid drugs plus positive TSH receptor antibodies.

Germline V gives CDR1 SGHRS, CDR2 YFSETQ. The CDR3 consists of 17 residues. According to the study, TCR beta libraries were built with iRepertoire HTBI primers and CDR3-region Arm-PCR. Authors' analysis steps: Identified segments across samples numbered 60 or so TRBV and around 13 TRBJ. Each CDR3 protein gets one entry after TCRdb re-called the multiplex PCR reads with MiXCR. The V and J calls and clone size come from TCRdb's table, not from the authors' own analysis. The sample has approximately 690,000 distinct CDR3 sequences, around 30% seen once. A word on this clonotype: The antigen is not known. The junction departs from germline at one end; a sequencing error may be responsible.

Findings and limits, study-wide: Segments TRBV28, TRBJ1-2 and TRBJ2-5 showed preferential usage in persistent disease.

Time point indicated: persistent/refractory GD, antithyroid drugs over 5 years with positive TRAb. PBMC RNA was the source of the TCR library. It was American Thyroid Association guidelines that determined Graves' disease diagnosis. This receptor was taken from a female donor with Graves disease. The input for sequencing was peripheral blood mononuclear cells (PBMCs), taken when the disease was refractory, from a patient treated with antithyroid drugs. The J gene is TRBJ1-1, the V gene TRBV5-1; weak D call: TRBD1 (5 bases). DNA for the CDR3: TGTGCCAGCAGCCTACGGAATCTAGTGCCCGGGGGGGCTGAAGCTTTCTTT. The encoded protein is CASSLRNLVPGGAEAFF.